These 30 T cell receptor beta chains originate from one sample sequenced in a study of cytomegalovirus exposure and HLA in healthy donors. Primers for the PCR totalled 60 Vbeta and 13 Jbeta. Some clones are missing from TCRdb's copy, which holds only in-frame ones; the method was immunoSEQ multiplex PCR. The sample lists 150,000 or so clones; over 70% were seen once. Sample: PBMCs. All receptors derive from a woman between 40 and 55 years old in good health and CMV-seropositive.

The chain is built from TRBV25-1 and TRBJ2-3, with 8 bases aligning to TRBD2. The J segment lost 2 bases and the V segment lost 4 bases, leaving 5 bases of the junction unmatched. This CDR3 has 15 residues. Germline CDR1 reads MGHDK; CDR2 reads SYGVNS. Here the CDR3 reads CASSAGLADTDTQYF. CDR3 DNA sequence: TGTGCCAGCAGTGCCGGACTAGCAGACACAGATACGCAGTATTTT.

As DNA, the CDR3 is TGTGCCAGCTCAAGACGTGGGCCGAATTCACCCCTCCACTTT. It is translated as CASSRRGPNSPLHF. J is TRBJ1-6 and V is TRBV19; D is unresolved. The CDR3 totals 14 residues. Trimming removed 9 bases from V and 7 bases from J, with 16 bases in between. CDR1 and CDR2 (germline): LNHDA, SQIVND (reference sequence).

The chain employs TRBV7-3 and TRBJ2-1, with D tentatively TRBD2 (6 bases). Germline CDR1 reads SGHTA; CDR2 reads FQGTGA. V lost 3 bases and J lost 9, with 9 bases in between. This CDR3 comprises 12 residues. Here the CDR3 reads CASSLGGTEQFF. The CDR3 DNA reads TGTGCCAGCAGCTTGGGGGGAACTGAGCAGTTCTTC.

A single count supports this clone. The chain links TRBV6-1 to TRBJ2-7; D not resolved. CDR1 and CDR2 (germline): MNHNS, SASEGT. CDR3 size: 12 residues. With 7 bases removed from V and 4 bases from J, the gap between germline ends came to 11 bases. The CDR3 loop reads CASMLTGYEQYF. The DNA of the CDR3 is TGTGCCAGCATGCTGACTGGTTACGAGCAGTACTTC.

This clone showed up just a few times. The chain uses TRBV14 and TRBJ1-4, with D possibly TRBD1 on 6 matching bases. The germline V gene has CDR1 SGHDN and CDR2 FVKESK. Between the trimmed V and J ends, which lost 4 bases and 4 bases, there was a span of 10 bases. This CDR3 is built from 14 residues. Written as DNA, the CDR3 is TGTGCCAGCAGCCTACAGGGCCGTAATGAAAAACTGTTTTTT. Encoded protein: CASSLQGRNEKLFF.

V is TRBV6-5 and J is TRBJ1-1; 9 nucleotides align to TRBD1. Germline V lookup: CDR1 MNHEY, CDR2 SVGAGI. This CDR3 spans 14 amino acids. V was pared by 7 bases and J by 4 bases, with 7 bases of the junction left unmatched. The CDR3 DNA reads TGTGCCAGCACGGGGTGGGGACAGGGCACTGAAGCTTTCTTT. Translating it yields CASTGWGQGTEAFF.

The chain combines TRBV30 with TRBJ1-2; no firm D call. The CDR3 contains 11 residues. Germline lookup yields CDR1 GTSNPN and CDR2 SVGIG (reference sequence). The V end lost 1 base, the J end lost 7 bases, and 7 bases lay between the germline ends. The CDR3 protein is CAWSGGPGYTF. The CDR3, as DNA: TGTGCCTGGAGTGGAGGCCCTGGCTACACCTTC.

The chain combines TRBV30 with TRBJ2-5; 9 positions agree with TRBD2. The trim removed 5 bases at V and 1 base at J, leaving 5 bases unmatched. This CDR3 is 14 amino acids long. Germline-derived CDR1 and CDR2 are GTSNPN and SVGIG (reference sequence). In nucleotides, the CDR3 is TGTGCCTGGGGTAGCGGGGGAAGCCAAGAGACCCAGTACTTC. It translates to CAWGSGGSQETQYF.

The chain links TRBV6-1 to TRBJ1-5; TRBD1 matches 7 bases. Losses at the gene ends were 1 base for V and 2 bases for J; bases not matched to a gene: 14. The CDR3 is 19 residues long. Germline CDR1 and CDR2: MNHNS and SASEGT. CDR3 region: CASSEGGRGLWVGNQPQHF. CDR3 bases: TGTGCCAGCAGTGAAGGAGGAAGGGGGCTTTGGGTGGGCAATCAGCCCCAGCATTTT.

The chain recombines TRBV10-2 with TRBJ1-2, with no clear D. CDR1 and CDR2 from the germline V gene are WSHSY and SAAADI. This CDR3 comprises 11 residues. Trimming stripped 6 bases from V and 5 bases from J, with 7 bases between. The chain's CDR3 is CASSNSYGYTF. The CDR3 DNA follows: TGCGCCAGCAGCAACTCATATGGCTACACCTTC.

The chain carries TRBV4-3 and TRBJ1-2; D unclear. V lost 5 bases and J 4 bases, leaving 20 bases between the germline ends. Germline assignment: CDR1 LGHNA and CDR2 YSLEER. The CDR3 runs 16 residues. The CDR3 coding sequence is TGCGCCAGCAGCGGAGAAAAACCCGGGGTATCCTATGGCTACACCTTC. As protein: CASSGEKPGVSYGYTF.

The chain carries TRBV5-1 and TRBJ1-1; 7 nucleotides agree with TRBD1. CDR3 length: 16 amino acids. Germline loops: CDR1 SGHRS, CDR2 YFSETQ. V was pared by 4 bases and J by 5 bases, with 14 bases of the junction left unmatched. This chain's CDR3 is CASSIGLTGLGTEAFF. CDR3 sequence (DNA): TGCGCCAGCAGCATAGGATTGACAGGGTTGGGTACTGAAGCTTTCTTT.

The chain carries TRBV18 and TRBJ1-3; D remains ambiguous. Germline V CDR1 and CDR2: KGHSH, LQKENI. V lost 1 base and J lost 0, with 10 bases in between. There are 16 residues in the CDR3. The CDR3 protein is CASSPLSPYSGNTIYF. The CDR3 bases are TGTGCCAGCTCACCACTTTCCCCCTACTCTGGAAACACCATATATTTT.

This clone was detected ten times or more. This chain connects TRBV6-1 to TRBJ1-2; D gene unclear. The CDR3 is 12 amino acids. Per germline, CDR1 MNHNS and CDR2 SASEGT. The V and J ends lost 6 bases and 5 bases respectively, with 10 bases between them. The CDR3 sequence: CASSPGGYGYTF. The CDR3 coding sequence is TGTGCCAGCAGCCCAGGAGGATATGGCTACACCTTC.

V and J are TRBV30 and TRBJ1-2, with 8 bases fitting TRBD1. The CDR3 sequence is 16 residues long. CDR1 and CDR2 (germline): GTSNPN, SVGIG (reference sequence). Trimming took 0 bases from V and 4 from J; bases not matched to a gene: 10. The CDR3 protein is CAWSVGLGQGGYGYTF. DNA of the CDR3: TGTGCCTGGAGTGTAGGGCTCGGACAGGGCGGCTATGGCTACACCTTC.

Worth noting for this clone: Other DNA variants within this sample encode the same CDR3. The chain joins TRBV5-1 to TRBJ2-7; D possibly corresponds to TRBD2 (6 bases). Germline-derived CDR1 and CDR2 are SGHRS and YFSETQ. CDR3 length: 14 residues. Trimming stripped 0 bases from V and 1 base from J, with 8 bases between. In nucleotides, the CDR3 is TGCGCCAGCAGCTTGGTGCGGGGATCCTACGAGCAGTACTTC. Translated: CASSLVRGSYEQYF.

J is TRBJ2-2 and V is TRBV14; 7 nucleotides agree with TRBD1. The CDR3 runs to 15 residues. Germline values: CDR1 SGHDN, CDR2 FVKESK. V dropped 4 bases and J dropped 6; count of bases not matched to a gene: 8. Here the CDR3 reads CASSRAGTAAGELFF. As DNA, the CDR3 is TGTGCCAGCAGCCGCGCCGGGACAGCCGCCGGGGAGCTGTTTTTT.

The chain joins TRBV6-1 to TRBJ1-6; 9 bases are a match to TRBD1. The junction had 9 bases not matched to a gene; V was cut back by 5 bases and J by 13 bases. The CDR3 loop spans 14 amino acids. Germline V gene data show CDR1 as MNHNS and CDR2 as SASEGT. The CDR3 sequence is CASSIGTGKTPLHF. DNA of the CDR3: TGTGCCAGCAGTATTGGGACAGGGAAAACTCCCCTCCACTTT.

The V and J genes are TRBV9 and TRBJ2-3; tentatively, D is TRBD1 (7 bases). The CDR3 loop spans 17 amino acids. Germline-derived CDR1 and CDR2 are SGDLS and YYNGEE. V gave up 0 bases and J gave up 5 bases, with 19 bases separating them. The CDR3 DNA sequence: TGTGCCAGCAGCGTAGACCTCCCAGGGGGGCGGATAGATACGCAGTATTTT. Its translation: CASSVDLPGGRIDTQYF.

This sequence joins TRBV2 and TRBJ2-1; the match to TRBD1 covers 8 bases. This CDR3 spans 14 amino acids. CDR1 is SNHLY, CDR2 FYNNEI, per germline. The trim removed 2 bases at V and 6 bases at J, leaving 3 bases unmatched. The CDR3 region has the DNA TGTGCCAGCAGTGAACCTACAGGGGGCAATGAGCAGTTCTTC. It encodes CASSEPTGGNEQFF.

There are a few counts of this clone. The chain combines TRBV7-8 with TRBJ1-5, with TRBD1 matching 7 bases. The junction had 9 bases not matched to a gene; V was cut back by 3 bases and J by 4 bases. There are 16 residues in the CDR3. Germline V lookup: CDR1 SGHVS, CDR2 FQNEAQ. CDR3 protein: CASSFLPGQQNQPQHF. CDR3 bases: TGTGCCAGCAGCTTCCTCCCGGGACAGCAAAATCAGCCCCAGCATTTT.

This clone came up a few times. This sequence joins TRBV27 and TRBJ1-4; tentatively, D is TRBD1 (5 bases). V was shortened by 3 bases and J by 0 bases, with 14 bases between the two germline ends. The CDR3 is made up of 17 amino acids. CDR1 and CDR2 from the germline V gene are MNHEY and SMNVEV (reference sequence). The CDR3: CASSLWGEGATNEKLFF. CDR3 sequence (DNA): TGTGCCAGCAGTTTGTGGGGCGAAGGGGCAACTAATGAAAAACTGTTTTTT.

The V call is TRBV7-9, the J call TRBJ2-1; D is uncertain. V was clipped by 2 bases and J by 3 bases, with 5 bases between them. CDR1 and CDR2 (germline): SEHNR, FQNEAQ (reference sequence). This CDR3 is built from 13 residues. The CDR3 nucleotides are TGTGCCAGCAGCTTAAGCAACTACAATGAGCAGTTCTTC. Translation gives CASSLSNYNEQFF. Supplemented by reference TRBV7-9 and TRBJ2-1, the full variable domain reads DTGVSQNPRHKITKRGQNVTFRCDPISEHNRLYWYRQTLGQGPEFLTYFQNEAQLEKSRLLSDRFSAERPKGSFSTLEIQRTEQGDSAMYLCASSLSNYNEQFFGPGTRLTVL.

The chain has TRBV4-1 and TRBJ1-6; D uncertain. Germline V CDR1 and CDR2: MGHRA, YSYEKL. V dropped 1 base and J dropped 7 bases, with 14 bases sitting between them. The CDR3 has 16 amino acids. The CDR3 sequence: CASSQGGTDRNSPLHF. As DNA, the CDR3 is TGCGCCAGCAGCCAAGGAGGAACTGATAGGAATTCACCCCTCCACTTT.

The table lists this clone with a count of one. Different DNA sequences within this sample yield the same CDR3. This chain uses TRBV9 with TRBJ1-1; D is unclear. Germline V gene data show CDR1 as SGDLS and CDR2 as YYNGEE. Trimming took off 2 bases at V and 2 bases at J, with 10 bases between the two ends. The CDR3 totals 14 residues. The CDR3, as DNA: TGTGCCAGCAGCGTTGGACTCCCTAACACTGAAGCTTTCTTT. This encodes CASSVGLPNTEAFF.

This clone appeared once. The V gene is TRBV27, the J gene TRBJ1-4; 9 bases map to TRBD1. This CDR3 has 14 residues. CDR1 is MNHEY, CDR2 SMNVEV, per germline (reference sequence). With 6 bases clipped from V and 7 bases from J, the junction kept 6 bases outside the gene matches. The CDR3 is CASRLTGGGEKLFF. CDR3 coding DNA: TGTGCCAGCAGGTTGACAGGGGGTGGTGAAAAACTGTTTTTT.

The rearrangement links TRBV2 to TRBJ1-1, with 11 bases identical to TRBD1. The CDR3 is made up of 13 amino acids. V lost 8 bases, J lost 7 bases, and 6 bases stayed unmatched. The V gene's germline CDR1 is SNHLY and CDR2 FYNNEI. In DNA, the CDR3 is TGTGCCAGCGGACGGGACAGGGGGAATGAAGCTTTCTTT. Translating gives CASGRDRGNEAFF.

V gene TRBV4-1 combines with J gene TRBJ1-1; no clear D. Per germline, CDR1 MGHRA and CDR2 YSYEKL. The CDR3 length is 15 residues. V was trimmed by 0 bases and J by 5 bases, leaving 13 bases between them. In DNA form, the CDR3 reads TGCGCCAGCAGCCAAGACGAGGGAAAGAGGACTGAAGCTTTCTTT. As protein: CASSQDEGKRTEAFF.

CDR3 nucleotides: TGTGCCAGCAGCCAAACAGTGTCTGGCTACACCTTC. Its translation is CASSQTVSGYTF. The chain combines TRBV13 with TRBJ1-2; D gene unclear. There are 12 residues in the CDR3. V lost 5 bases and J lost 7, with 11 bases in between. The germline V gene encodes CDR1 PRHDT and CDR2 FYEKMQ (reference sequence).

This chain joins TRBV6-6 and TRBJ1-1; D is possibly TRBD1 (5 bases). Per the germline V gene, CDR1 is MNHNY and CDR2 is SVGAGI (reference sequence). V lost 6 bases and J 1 base, leaving 15 bases between the germline ends. The CDR3 loop spans 15 amino acids. CDR3 loop: CASSPQGIRNTEAFF. CDR3 nucleotide sequence: TGTGCCAGCAGCCCTCAGGGTATACGGAACACTGAAGCTTTCTTT.